These 11 T cell receptor beta chains were all obtained from the same sample, sequenced in a study of lymphopenia after photon versus proton radiotherapy. TCRdb keeps only in-frame clones here, not all; method: immunoSEQ multiplex PCR. Among about 37,000 clones listed, over 65% were seen once. The material was peripheral blood, obtained from a patient treated with photon-based radiotherapy. These receptors all stem from a man aged 50 to 59 with gastric cancer.

CDR3 in amino acids: CASSRQSSSTDTQYF. CDR3 nucleotide sequence: TGTGCCAGTTCAAGACAGTCCTCTAGCACAGATACGCAGTATTTT. V and J are TRBV19 and TRBJ2-3, with D possibly matching TRBD1 (5 bases). Germline lookup yields CDR1 LNHDA and CDR2 SQIVND (reference sequence). The CDR3 has 15 amino acids. Trimming left V 8 bases short and J 0 bases short, with 15 bases between.

The V call is TRBV7-2, the J call TRBJ2-5, with D perhaps TRBD2 (6 bases). The CDR3 is 14 amino acids. Per germline, CDR1 SGHTA and CDR2 FQGNSA. Trimming shortened V by 1 base and J by 1 base, and 7 bases separated the two germline ends. CDR3 coding DNA: TGTGCCAGCAGCTTAGTAGCGGCCCAAGAGACCCAGTACTTC. It is translated as CASSLVAAQETQYF.

The V gene is TRBV4-1, the J gene TRBJ2-6, with D possibly TRBD1 on 6 matching bases. Germline lookup yields CDR1 MGHRA and CDR2 YSYEKL. V was cut by 3 bases and J by 4 bases, with 13 bases left in between. The CDR3 has 16 amino acids. The chain's CDR3 is CASSQVPGVGANVLTF. As DNA, the CDR3 is TGCGCCAGCAGCCAGGTCCCAGGGGTCGGGGCCAACGTCCTGACTTTC.

The chain combines TRBV18 with TRBJ1-3; 7 nucleotides match TRBD1. Germline V CDR1 and CDR2: KGHSH, LQKENI. The CDR3 loop spans 15 amino acids. J was trimmed by 0 bases and V by 3 bases; bases with no gene match: 2. The CDR3 spells CASSPGQASGNTIYF. CDR3 bases: TGTGCCAGCTCACCCGGACAGGCCTCTGGAAACACCATATATTTT.

This rearrangement joins TRBV30 to TRBJ1-3; the D is unclear. The CDR3 extends over 14 amino acids. Germline loops: CDR1 GTSNPN, CDR2 SVGIG (reference sequence). V was trimmed by 2 bases and J by 0 bases, leaving 8 bases between them. The CDR3 sequence is CAWSMARSGNTIYF. CDR3 coding DNA: TGTGCCTGGAGTATGGCGCGCTCTGGAAACACCATATATTTT.

The chain combines TRBV5-1 with TRBJ2-3, with 10 bases aligning to TRBD1. V was pared by 4 bases and J by 1 base, with 3 bases of the junction left unmatched. The V gene's germline CDR1 is SGHRS and CDR2 YFSETQ. The CDR3 length is 15 residues. This chain's CDR3 is CASSPGTGGTDTQYF. CDR3 DNA: TGCGCCAGCAGCCCCGGGACAGGGGGCACAGATACGCAGTATTTT. The whole variable domain, filled in from reference TRBV5-1 and TRBJ2-3, reads KAGVTQTPRYLIKTRGQQVTLSCSPISGHRSVSWYQQTPGQGLQFLFEYFSETQRNKGNFPGRFSGRQFSNSRSEMNVSTLELGDSALYLCASSPGTGGTDTQYFGPGTRLTVL.

The V gene is TRBV2, the J gene TRBJ2-5; 7 bases agree with TRBD1. This CDR3 contains 15 residues. V shed 6 bases and J 2 bases; nucleotides not matched to a gene: 9. In germline, CDR1 is SNHLY, CDR2 FYNNEI. The CDR3 bases are TGTGCCAGCAGCTTCGGGTGGGACAGACAAGAGACCCAGTACTTC. Its protein is CASSFGWDRQETQYF. Complete variable domain (other parts from reference TRBV2 and TRBJ2-5): EPEVTQTPSHQVTQMGQEVILRCVPISNHLYFYWYRQILGQKVEFLVSFYNNEISEKSEIFDDQFSVERPDGSNFTLKIRSTKLEDSAMYFCASSFGWDRQETQYFGPGTRLLVL.

This chain links TRBV5-4 with TRBJ2-7, with 7 bases aligning to TRBD2. After removal of 1 base from V and 0 bases from J, the junction contained 13 bases not matched to a gene. CDR3 length: 18 residues. The germline V gene encodes CDR1 SGHNT and CDR2 YYREEE (reference sequence). CDR3 sequence (DNA): TGTGCCAGCAGCTTGCGCTTTCGTTCGCGGGAGTCCTCCTACGAGCAGTACTTC. Translating gives CASSLRFRSRESSYEQYF.

V gene TRBV5-1 combines with J gene TRBJ2-2, with D maybe TRBD2 (5 bases). V shed 4 bases and J shed 1 base, with 14 bases lying between them. The CDR3 spans 16 residues. Germline assignment: CDR1 SGHRS and CDR2 YFSETQ. The CDR3 nucleotides read TGCGCCAGCAGCCCCCGGGGAGCGATGAACACCGGGGAGCTGTTTTTT. Amino acids: CASSPRGAMNTGELFF. Variable domain in full (rest from reference TRBV5-1 and TRBJ2-2): KAGVTQTPRYLIKTRGQQVTLSCSPISGHRSVSWYQQTPGQGLQFLFEYFSETQRNKGNFPGRFSGRQFSNSRSEMNVSTLELGDSALYLCASSPRGAMNTGELFFGEGSRLTVL.

V usage is TRBV7-9 and J usage is TRBJ2-5, with D perhaps TRBD2 (6 bases). Germline CDR1 SEHNR, CDR2 FQNEAQ (reference sequence). V was shortened by 0 bases and J by 5 bases, with 13 bases between the two germline ends. CDR3 size: 15 residues. The CDR3: CASSLAKTGRETQYF. The CDR3 nucleotides are TGTGCCAGCAGCTTAGCCAAGACGGGGAGGGAGACCCAGTACTTC.

The CDR3 protein is CASSPRDSGAPQHF. The CDR3, as DNA: TGTGCCAGCAGCCCCCGGGACAGCGGGGCGCCCCAGCATTTT. This sequence joins TRBV7-4 and TRBJ1-5, with 7 bases lining up with TRBD1. V lost 5 bases to trimming and J lost 9 bases; unmatched junction nucleotides: 10. Per the germline V gene, CDR1 is SGHVT and CDR2 is SQSDAQ. There are 14 residues in the CDR3.